The rows below give T cell receptor beta chains drawn from one sample of a study of blood T cells in healthy people across ages. In TCRdb, the 5' RACE reads were re-called with MiXCR into one record per CDR3 protein. The table records hundreds of thousands of distinct CDR3 sequences, over 40% of them present only once. The specimen sequenced was blood. These receptors originate from a woman aged 80 or over in good health. Each CDR3 is given with its conserved first and last residue. Fields, in order: J gene, V gene, CDR3 length, D gene, clone size, CDR3 DNA, CDR3 protein. D genes are given only for firm matches. The listing skips clone size in some rows; elsewhere it reads once, few, many or a size class.

TRBJ1-2	TRBV6-6	16	TRBD1	-	TGTGCCAGCAGAAATAACCCGGGACAGGGAGACTATGGCTACACCTTC	CASRNNPGQGDYGYTF
TRBJ2-3	TRBV9	15	-	-	TGTGCCAGCAGCAAACAAGGACTCGACAGGGATACGCAGTATTTT	CASSKQGLDRDTQYF
TRBJ2-7	TRBV19	15	TRBD1	-	TGTGCCAGTAGTATCTCTGAGGGACAGGCCTACGAGCAGTACTTC	CASSISEGQAYEQYF
TRBJ2-5	TRBV6-6	15	-	-	TGTGCCAGCAGTTACGCCCCAGGTAGCGAAGAGACCCAGTACTTC	CASSYAPGSEETQYF
TRBJ1-1	TRBV5-1	14	-	-	TGCGCCAGCAGACCAACCACGATGAACACTGAAGCTTTCTTT	CASRPTTMNTEAFF
TRBJ1-2	TRBV7-2	13	-	many	TGTGCCAGCAGCTTAATCGGAAGAGACGGCTACACCTTC	CASSLIGRDGYTF
TRBJ1-1	TRBV6-5	15	TRBD1	-	TGTGCCAGCAGTTACTCCCAGACAGGGGGCTCTGAAGCTTTCTTT	CASSYSQTGGSEAFF
TRBJ2-5	TRBV21-1	16	-	-	TGTGCCAGCAGTGATCGGGACAGGAGGTACCAAGAGACCCAGTACTTC	CASSDRDRRYQETQYF
TRBJ2-3	TRBV6-6	15	TRBD2	many	TGTGCCAGCAGTTACGTCACTAGCGGGACAGATACGCAGTATTTT	CASSYVTSGTDTQYF
TRBJ1-2	TRBV20-1	13	-	-	TGCAGTGCTGTGGACTCTGCCCGAGGGGGCTACACCTTC	CSAVDSARGGYTF
TRBJ1-2	TRBV5-1	16	-	-	TGCGCCAGCAGCTTGGTTGTCGGGGTGAGGATGGATGGCTACACCTTC	CASSLVVGVRMDGYTF
TRBJ2-5	TRBV12-3/TRBV12-4	15	TRBD1	few	TGTGCCAGCAGTCGGACAGGGGGGGACTACAATGAGCAGTACTTC	CASSRTGGDYNEQYF
TRBJ2-5	TRBV11-2	16	-	many	TGTGCCAGCAGCCCCCATTTTATAGGGAAAGCGGAGACCCAGTACTTC	CASSPHFIGKAETQYF
TRBJ2-7	TRBV7-3	17	-	-	TGTGCCAGCAGTTCCCCTTATTCGGGGACCCTGCCCAATGAGCAGTACTTC	CASSSPYSGTLPNEQYF
TRBJ2-3	TRBV6-6	13	TRBD2	many	TGTGCCAGCAGGGCTGGGGGGGCAGATACGCAGTATTTT	CASRAGGADTQYF
TRBJ2-1	TRBV29-1	15	TRBD1	many	TGCAGCGCCACACCCCCACAGGGGCGACTTAATGAGCAGTTCTTC	CSATPPQGRLNEQFF
TRBJ2-7	TRBV18	17	-	-	TGTGCCAGCACCCAGGCTTCCGGCGGAGGGAGCTCCTACGAGCAGTACTTC	CASTQASGGGSSYEQYF
TRBJ1-1	TRBV5-1	12	-	few	TGCGCCAGCAGCTTGGGGCGTTCCGAAGCTTTCTTT	CASSLGRSEAFF
TRBJ2-4	TRBV20-1	13	-	once	TGCAGTGCTAAGATGGTAGCCAAAAACATTCAGTACTTC	CSAKMVAKNIQYF
TRBJ2-7	TRBV10-3	14	TRBD2	many	TGTGCCATCAGTGGGAGCGGGAGGGCCCGGGAGCAGTACTTC	CAISGSGRAREQYF
TRBJ2-1	TRBV15	16	-	many	TGTGCCACCAGCAGGGACAAGGGGTTCGCGGAAAAAAAGCAGTTCTTC	CATSRDKGFAEKKQFF
TRBJ1-1	TRBV14	15	TRBD1	few	TGTGCCAGCAGCCAAGGGACAGGGCTGGACACTGAAGCTTTCTTT	CASSQGTGLDTEAFF
TRBJ2-3	TRBV7-6	14	-	-	TGTGCCAGGCGGGGTAAACCACACACAGATACGCAGTATTTT	CARRGKPHTDTQYF
TRBJ2-6	TRBV29-1	15	TRBD1	-	TGCAGCGTGGGACAGGGAAGTGCTGGGGCCAACGTCCTGACTTTC	CSVGQGSAGANVLTF
TRBJ2-5	TRBV20-1	12	-	once	TGCAGTGCTCCTGCTAGGGAGGAGACCCAGTACTTC	CSAPAREETQYF
TRBJ2-3	TRBV12-3/TRBV12-4	15	TRBD1	many	TGTGCCAGCAGTCGACAGGGGGATGGCACAGATACGCAGTATTTT	CASSRQGDGTDTQYF
TRBJ2-7	TRBV27	15	TRBD1	many	TGTGCCAGCAGTTTACAAGGACAGGGGAGGTACGAGCAGTACTTC	CASSLQGQGRYEQYF
TRBJ2-2	TRBV5-1	15	TRBD2	once	TGCGCCAGCAGCCAACTAGCGGCTAACACCGGGGAGCTGTTTTTT	CASSQLAANTGELFF
TRBJ2-5	TRBV6-5	16	TRBD2	few	TGTGCCAGCAGTTACGGGACTAGCGGGAGGGGAGAGACCCAGTACTTC	CASSYGTSGRGETQYF
TRBJ2-5	TRBV20-1	11	-	-	TGCAGTGCGCGGACTTTCCAAACCCAGTACTTC	CSARTFQTQYF
TRBJ2-5	TRBV25-1	13	-	-	TGTGCCAGCAGTATACAGGGTTTCCTGGAGCAGTACTTC	CASSIQGFLEQYF
TRBJ2-4	TRBV9	15	-	-	TGCGCCAGCAGCGTAAGAGAGGGGGTCAAAAACATTCAGTACTTC	CASSVREGVKNIQYF
TRBJ1-1	TRBV7-3	15	-	many	TGTGCCAGCAGCTTAAAAGGTCAGTCGAACACTGAAGCTTTCTTT	CASSLKGQSNTEAFF